Following are 21 T cell receptor beta chains from one sample sequenced in a study of blood T cell repertoires in COVID-19. This table comes from immunoSEQ multiplex PCR, and its TCRdb copy is limited to in-frame clones, with some not included. The sample includes around 300,000 clones, about nine tenths of them seen just once. Input material: peripheral blood. The receptors shown here come from a man between 45 and 60 years old with acute or convalescent COVID-19.

The gene calls are TRBV27 and TRBJ2-2; D perhaps matches TRBD1 (5 bases). CDR1 MNHEY and CDR2 SMNVEV come from the germline V gene (reference sequence). CDR3 length: 13 amino acids. Trimming pared 4 bases from V and 3 bases from J, leaving 6 bases between. CDR3 sequence: CASSSGYTGELFF. Written as DNA, the CDR3 is TGTGCCAGCAGTTCAGGGTACACCGGGGAGCTGTTTTTT.

The chain links TRBV9 to TRBJ2-5; TRBD2 might be the D (6 bases). Germline V CDR1 and CDR2: SGDLS, YYNGEE. The CDR3 is 14 amino acids. The ends were cut back, 0 bases at V and 2 bases at J, with 8 bases in the middle. The CDR3 bases are TGTGCCAGCAGCGTAGGTGGGAGGCAAGAGACCCAGTACTTC. The encoded protein is CASSVGGRQETQYF.

CDR3 in DNA: TGTGCCAGTAGTCCGGGGACAGGATACTATGGCTACACCTTC. Amino acids: CASSPGTGYYGYTF. The chain uses TRBV19 and TRBJ1-2; TRBD1 agrees at 8 bases. This CDR3 is built from 14 residues. CDR1 and CDR2 (germline): LNHDA, SQIVND (reference sequence). V gave up 5 bases and J gave up 3 bases; unmatched junction bases: 5.

V usage is TRBV18 and J usage is TRBJ1-1; a possible D gene is TRBD1 (6 bases). Germline loops: CDR1 KGHSH, CDR2 LQKENI. The CDR3 consists of 15 residues. Deletions cut 0 bases from V and 4 bases from J, with 12 bases between. The CDR3 region is CASSPPTGLGTEAFF. In DNA, the CDR3 is TGTGCCAGCTCACCACCGACAGGTCTGGGCACTGAAGCTTTCTTT.

This clone was seen only a few times. The chain has TRBV29-1 and TRBJ2-1, with 7 bases lining up with TRBD1. V lost 3 bases and J lost 7; bases outside the gene matches: 3. Germline lookup yields CDR1 SQVTM and CDR2 ANQGSEA. The CDR3 sequence is 12 residues long. The CDR3 DNA sequence: TGCAGCGTTGATGCCAGGGGGAATGAGCAGTTCTTC. It encodes CSVDARGNEQFF.

CDR3 sequence reads: CASSRGGRRGTGELFF. Written as DNA, the CDR3 is TGTGCCAGTAGTAGGGGGGGGCGCAGAGGGACCGGGGAGCTGTTTTTT. This rearrangement joins TRBV19 to TRBJ2-2, with TRBD2 as a possible D gene (7 bases). Trimming removed 4 bases at V and 5 bases at J, with 17 bases between. Germline V lookup: CDR1 LNHDA, CDR2 SQIVND (reference sequence). The CDR3 has 16 amino acids.

The genes are TRBV5-4 and TRBJ2-1; 10 bases fit TRBD2. CDR1 is SGHNT, CDR2 YYREEE, per germline (reference sequence). Trimming took 0 bases from V and 8 from J; bases not matched to a gene: 5. The CDR3 consists of 15 residues. CDR3 nucleotide sequence: TGTGCCAGCAGCTTGGAAGTAGCGGGGGGCCATGAGCAGTTCTTC. It translates to CASSLEVAGGHEQFF.

The J gene is TRBJ2-5, the V gene TRBV9; D might be TRBD2 (6 bases). This CDR3 is 15 amino acids long. V was shortened by 0 bases and J by 5 bases, with 14 bases between the two germline ends. The germline CDR1 and CDR2 sequences are SGDLS and YYNGEE. The DNA for the CDR3 is TGTGCCAGCAGCGTAGGGGCCCCTGGGGGGGAGACCCAGTACTTC. Amino acids: CASSVGAPGGETQYF.

The V gene is TRBV29-1, the J gene TRBJ2-5; possible D gene TRBD2, 7 bases. The CDR3 is 14 amino acids. The V and J ends lost 2 bases and 7 bases respectively, with 17 bases between them. Germline V CDR1 and CDR2: SQVTM, ANQGSEA. The CDR3 spells CSVENGGLRGTQYF. DNA of the CDR3: TGCAGCGTTGAAAACGGGGGGCTACGGGGGACCCAGTACTTC. The full variable domain, in which reference TRBV29-1 and TRBJ2-5 provide the parts outside the CDR3, is SAVISQKPSRDICQRGTSLTIQCQVDSQVTMMFWYRQQPGQSLTLIATANQGSEATYESGFVIDKFPISRPNLTFSTLTVSNMSPEDSSIYLCSVENGGLRGTQYFGPGTRLLVL.

The rearrangement uses TRBV5-1 and TRBJ2-2; D perhaps matches TRBD2 (5 bases). The CDR3 covers 16 residues. Between the trimmed V and J ends, which lost 2 bases and 0 bases, there was a span of 11 bases. The germline V gene encodes CDR1 SGHRS and CDR2 YFSETQ. The CDR3 protein is CASSFRGESNTGELFF. The CDR3 coding sequence is TGCGCCAGCAGCTTCCGGGGAGAATCGAACACCGGGGAGCTGTTTTTT.

The chain combines TRBV29-1 with TRBJ1-5; perhaps TRBD1 as D (5 bases). Germline CDR1 is SQVTM and CDR2 is ANQGSEA. The V gene lost 4 bases and the J gene lost 2 bases, with 12 bases spanning the gap. This CDR3 region has 14 residues. The CDR3 here is CSVGGVGGNQPQHF. The CDR3 DNA follows: TGCAGCGTTGGGGGGGTTGGTGGCAATCAGCCCCAGCATTTT. Using reference TRBV29-1 and TRBJ1-5 for the parts outside the CDR3, the full variable domain is SAVISQKPSRDICQRGTSLTIQCQVDSQVTMMFWYRQQPGQSLTLIATANQGSEATYESGFVIDKFPISRPNLTFSTLTVSNMSPEDSSIYLCSVGGVGGNQPQHFGDGTRLSIL.

The chain is built from TRBV19 and TRBJ1-5; tentatively, D is TRBD1 (5 bases). The germline gives CDR1 LNHDA, CDR2 SQIVND (reference sequence). The CDR3 covers 15 residues. Deletions cut 4 bases from V and 1 base from J, with 11 bases between. CDR3 in amino acids: CASSSPGISNQPQHF. For the CDR3, the DNA is TGTGCCAGTAGTAGCCCAGGGATAAGCAATCAGCCCCAGCATTTT. Variable domain in full (rest from reference TRBV19 and TRBJ1-5): DGGITQSPKYLFRKEGQNVTLSCEQNLNHDAMYWYRQDPGQGLRLIYYSQIVNDFQKGDIAEGYSVSREKKESFPLTVTSAQKNPTAFYLCASSSPGISNQPQHFGDGTRLSIL.

The chain joins TRBV18 to TRBJ2-7; D unresolved. V was cut by 6 bases and J by 0 bases, with 21 bases left in between. The germline V gene has CDR1 KGHSH and CDR2 LQKENI. This CDR3 has 17 amino acids. CDR3 amino acids: CASSPNPRRRNSYEQYF. The CDR3 DNA sequence: TGTGCCAGCTCTCCAAACCCTAGACGGCGAAACTCCTACGAGCAGTACTTC. Variable domain in full (rest from reference TRBV18 and TRBJ2-7): NAGVMQNPRHLVRRRGQEARLRCSPMKGHSHVYWYRQLPEEGLKFMVYLQKENIIDESGMPKERFSAEFPKEGPSILRIQQVVRGDSAAYFCASSPNPRRRNSYEQYFGPGTRLTVT.

The V and J genes are TRBV6-4 and TRBJ1-1, with unresolved D. The CDR3 length is 14 residues. The germline gives CDR1 MRHNA, CDR2 SNTAGT. Trimming left V 2 bases short and J 4 bases short, with 11 bases between. The CDR3 loop is CASSDEFGVTEAFF. The CDR3 DNA reads TGTGCCAGCAGTGACGAGTTCGGGGTCACTGAAGCTTTCTTT.

V is TRBV6-5 and J is TRBJ1-4; D unresolved. V was clipped by 0 bases and J by 4 bases, with 9 bases between them. CDR1 and CDR2 from the germline V gene are MNHEY and SVGAGI. CDR3 size: 15 residues. In nucleotides, the CDR3 is TGTGCCAGCAGTTACTCTCGGAGGGATAATGAAAAACTGTTTTTT. It encodes CASSYSRRDNEKLFF.

The rearrangement links TRBV2 to TRBJ2-1; D is perhaps TRBD2 (5 bases). The CDR3 is made up of 11 amino acids. Per germline, CDR1 SNHLY and CDR2 FYNNEI. Trimming left V 8 bases short and J 7 bases short, with 9 bases between. CDR3 DNA: TGTGCCAGCGGGCGGAGGAATGAGCAGTTCTTC. Translation gives CASGRRNEQFF.

The rearrangement uses TRBV3-1 (or the pseudogene TRBV3-2) and TRBJ1-6; no clear D gene. There are 15 residues in the CDR3. The V end was cut by 2 bases, the J end by 7 bases, with 12 bases between. Germline CDR1 LGHDT, CDR2 YNNKEL (reference sequence). CDR3 DNA sequence: TGTGCCAGCAGCCAAACGCGACACCCGAATTCACCCCTCCACTTT. This gives the protein CASSQTRHPNSPLHF.

The chain employs TRBV3-1 (or the pseudogene TRBV3-2) and TRBJ2-1, with 11 bases lining up with TRBD2. V lost 3 bases to trimming and J lost 7 bases; unmatched junction nucleotides: 8. CDR3 length: 16 amino acids. Germline V gene sequence: CDR1 LGHDT, CDR2 YNNKEL (reference sequence). The CDR3 spells CASSHLAGGRLNEQFF. CDR3 nucleotide sequence: TGTGCCAGCAGCCACCTAGCGGGGGGAAGGCTTAATGAGCAGTTCTTC.

The chain has TRBV28 and TRBJ1-3, with TRBD1 as a possible D gene (5 bases). Germline assignment: CDR1 MDHEN and CDR2 SYDVKM. The CDR3 contains 15 residues. V was clipped by 4 bases and J by 2 bases, with 12 bases between them. The CDR3 region has the DNA TGTGCCAGCAGTTCCCCGGGGGACCCTGGAAACACCATATATTTT. This sequence encodes CASSSPGDPGNTIYF.

The sample holds one count of this clone. V gene TRBV27 combines with J gene TRBJ2-7; D may be TRBD1 (5 bases). The CDR3 extends over 14 amino acids. In germline, CDR1 is MNHEY, CDR2 SMNVEV (reference sequence). Trimming pared 6 bases from V and 5 bases from J, leaving 17 bases between. The CDR3 sequence: CASRPGMFGDEQYF. DNA of the CDR3: TGTGCCAGCAGGCCAGGGATGTTTGGGGACGAGCAGTACTTC.

This chain links TRBV4-1 with TRBJ1-3; D unresolved. Trimming took 10 bases from V and 4 from J, leaving 5 bases between them. This CDR3 has 10 amino acids. Germline V gene data show CDR1 as MGHRA and CDR2 as YSYEKL. CDR3 in amino acids: CATGGNTIYF. DNA of the CDR3: TGCGCCACCGGGGGAAACACCATATATTTT.